The entry below describes one T cell receptor (beta chain). Its antigen is as yet unknown. This entry comes from a study of T cell responses to AZD1222 COVID-19 vaccine. The V gene's germline CDR1 is LNHDA and CDR2 SQIVND (reference sequence). V lost 3 bases and J lost 7, with 13 bases in between. The CDR3 runs 14 residues. General study results and limits: The study reported that nearly half of spike-specific TCRs target unmutated variant regions.

Here immunoSEQ multiplex PCR was the method, and the copy in TCRdb shows in-frame clones only, minus some. The sample has some 130,000 clones; approximately 80% are singletons. This TCR was sampled from an adult in good health. The sample in question was peripheral blood, obtained on day 0 of AZD1222 vaccination. V usage is TRBV19 and J usage is TRBJ1-5; D may be TRBD1 (5 bases). The CDR3 is CASSMVGTGQPQHF. The CDR3 coding sequence is TGTGCCAGTAGTATGGTGGGGACGGGGCAGCCCCAGCATTTT. Based on the CDR3 plus reference TRBV19 and TRBJ1-5, the full variable domain is DGGITQSPKYLFRKEGQNVTLSCEQNLNHDAMYWYRQDPGQGLRLIYYSQIVNDFQKGDIAEGYSVSREKKESFPLTVTSAQKNPTAFYLCASSMVGTGQPQHFGDGTRLSIL.